This TCR beta chain was recovered during a study of OX40 agonist ivuxolimab in advanced cancers. About the research overall: Partial responses, seen in three patients, involved one hepatocellular carcinoma and two cutaneous melanomas. Whole-study findings and limits: Expanded clones tended on average to be more numerous among CD8+ T cells than CD4+. In the 0.1 to 3.0 mg/kg range, CD4+ and CD8+ blood T cells had expanded clonally by week 6.

The CDR3 sequence is 18 residues long. V lost 4 bases, J lost 0 bases, and 10 bases stayed unmatched. The germline CDR1 and CDR2 sequences are SGHNT and YYREEE (reference sequence). As concerns this clone: As yet, its antigen is unknown.

Generated by immunoSEQ multiplex PCR, the TCRdb table keeps only in-frame clones and is missing some. The repertoire holds 30,000 to 35,000 clones, with 81% as singletons. Sequencing was performed on CD4+ or CD8+ T cells sorted from blood, taken in a trial of the OX40 agonist ivuxolimab. The receptor comes from an adult with an advanced solid tumor such as melanoma, head and neck, liver or kidney cancer. J is TRBJ1-3 and V is TRBV5-4, with 10 nucleotides matching TRBD1. This CDR3 reads CASSGTGQGPHSGNTIYF. In DNA, the CDR3 is TGTGCCAGCAGCGGGACGGGACAGGGGCCACACTCTGGAAACACCATATATTTT.